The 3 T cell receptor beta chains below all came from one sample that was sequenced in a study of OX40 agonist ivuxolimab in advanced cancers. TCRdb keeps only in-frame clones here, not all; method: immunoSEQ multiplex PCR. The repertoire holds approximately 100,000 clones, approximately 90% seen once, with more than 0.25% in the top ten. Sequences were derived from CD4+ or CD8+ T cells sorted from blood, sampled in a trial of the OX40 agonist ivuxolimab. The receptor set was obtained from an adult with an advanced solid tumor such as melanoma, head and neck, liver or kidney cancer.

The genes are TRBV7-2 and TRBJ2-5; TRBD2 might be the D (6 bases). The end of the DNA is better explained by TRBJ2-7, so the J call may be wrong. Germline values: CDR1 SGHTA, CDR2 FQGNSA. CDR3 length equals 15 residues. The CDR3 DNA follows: TGTGCCAGCAGCCCCGACCCCGGGACTGAGTACGAGCAGTACTTC. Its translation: CASSPDPGTEYEQYF.

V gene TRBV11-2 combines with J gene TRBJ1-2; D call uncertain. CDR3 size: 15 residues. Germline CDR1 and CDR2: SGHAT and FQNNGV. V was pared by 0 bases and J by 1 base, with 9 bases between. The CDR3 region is CASSLESRDNYGYTF. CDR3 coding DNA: TGTGCCAGCAGCTTAGAGTCTAGGGATAACTATGGCTACACCTTC.

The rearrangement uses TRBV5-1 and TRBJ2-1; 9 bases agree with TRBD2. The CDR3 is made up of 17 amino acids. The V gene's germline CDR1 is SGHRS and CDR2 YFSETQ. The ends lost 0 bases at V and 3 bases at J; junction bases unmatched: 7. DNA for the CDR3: TGCGCCAGCAGCTTGGGTAATAGCGGGAGAAACTACAATGAGCAGTTCTTC. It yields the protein CASSLGNSGRNYNEQFF.